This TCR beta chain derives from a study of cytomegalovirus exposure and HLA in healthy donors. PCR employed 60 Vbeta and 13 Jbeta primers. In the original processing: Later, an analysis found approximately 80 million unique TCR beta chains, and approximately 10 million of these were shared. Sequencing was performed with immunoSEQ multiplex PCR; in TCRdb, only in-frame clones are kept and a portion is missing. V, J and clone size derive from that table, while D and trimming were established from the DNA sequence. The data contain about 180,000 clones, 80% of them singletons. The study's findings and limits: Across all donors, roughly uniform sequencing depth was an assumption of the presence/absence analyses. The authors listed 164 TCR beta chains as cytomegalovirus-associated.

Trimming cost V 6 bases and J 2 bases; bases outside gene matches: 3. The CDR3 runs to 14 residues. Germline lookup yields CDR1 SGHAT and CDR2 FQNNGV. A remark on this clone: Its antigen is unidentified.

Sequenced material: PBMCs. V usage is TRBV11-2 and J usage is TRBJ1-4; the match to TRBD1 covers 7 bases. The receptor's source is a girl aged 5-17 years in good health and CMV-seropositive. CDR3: CASSSTGTNEKLFF. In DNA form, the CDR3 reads TGTGCCAGCAGTTCGACAGGGACTAATGAAAAACTGTTTTTT. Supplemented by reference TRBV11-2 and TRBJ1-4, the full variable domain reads EAGVAQSPRYKIIEKRQSVAFWCNPISGHATLYWYQQILGQGPKLLIQFQNNGVVDDSQLPKDRFSAERLKGVDSTLKIQPAKLEDSAVYLCASSSTGTNEKLFFGSGTQLSVL.